These T cell receptor beta chains were read from a single sample in a study of control samples from healthy donors and cancer patients. TCRdb's table, derived via immunoSEQ multiplex PCR, lists solely in-frame clones and lacks some. In the table there are around 160,000 clones, more than 85% of which are singletons. The specimen was blood. These receptors all come from a man between 18 and 29 years old in good health. Each CDR3 is given without its conserved first and last residue. Fields, in order: V gene, CDR3 length, clone size, J gene, CDR3 protein. Size tells how often a clone was seen (once, few, many) or the class of an expanded clone, and some rows leave it out.

v_call: TRBV5-4
cdr3_length: 14
clone_size: -
j_call: TRBJ2-3
cdr3_aa: ASSSWAGVPTDTQY

v_call: TRBV28
cdr3_length: 15
clone_size: -
j_call: TRBJ1-1
cdr3_aa: ASRRPGQGVLYTEAF

v_call: TRBV2
cdr3_length: 12
clone_size: -
j_call: TRBJ1-3
cdr3_aa: ASSADRARNTIY

v_call: TRBV16
cdr3_length: 13
clone_size: -
j_call: TRBJ1-6
cdr3_aa: ASSRLTGGSSPLH

v_call: TRBV7-2
cdr3_length: 15
clone_size: few
j_call: TRBJ1-5
cdr3_aa: ASSLGAQGEKVQPQH

v_call: TRBV13
cdr3_length: 10
clone_size: -
j_call: TRBJ1-1
cdr3_aa: ASSLGSAEAF

v_call: TRBV11-2
cdr3_length: 14
clone_size: -
j_call: TRBJ2-1
cdr3_aa: ASSPVAGTTYNEQF

v_call: TRBV7-9
cdr3_length: 10
clone_size: -
j_call: TRBJ2-1
cdr3_aa: ASNTGRNEQF

v_call: TRBV28
cdr3_length: 12
clone_size: -
j_call: TRBJ1-6
cdr3_aa: AGGGPGENSPLH

v_call: TRBV13
cdr3_length: 15
clone_size: -
j_call: TRBJ2-1
cdr3_aa: ASSVPFGFSQTGEQF

v_call: TRBV2
cdr3_length: 10
clone_size: -
j_call: TRBJ1-3
cdr3_aa: ASSAEGNTIY

v_call: TRBV13
cdr3_length: 13
clone_size: -
j_call: TRBJ2-7
cdr3_aa: ASSLGQGGANEQY

v_call: TRBV6-5
cdr3_length: 10
clone_size: -
j_call: TRBJ1-2
cdr3_aa: AISDRDYGYT

v_call: TRBV27
cdr3_length: 16
clone_size: -
j_call: TRBJ1-2
cdr3_aa: ASSLRWPPTGGDYGYT

v_call: TRBV11-2
cdr3_length: 14
clone_size: -
j_call: TRBJ1-3
cdr3_aa: ASSLEGVESGNTIY

v_call: TRBV7-9
cdr3_length: 10
clone_size: -
j_call: TRBJ1-1
cdr3_aa: ASSPGDTEAF

v_call: TRBV3-1/TRBV3-2
cdr3_length: 10
clone_size: -
j_call: TRBJ2-1
cdr3_aa: ASSQQGYEQF

v_call: TRBV24-1
cdr3_length: 14
clone_size: -
j_call: TRBJ2-5
cdr3_aa: ATSDPAGGERETQY

v_call: TRBV19
cdr3_length: 13
clone_size: once
j_call: TRBJ2-1
cdr3_aa: ASSARTGGYNEQF

v_call: TRBV30
cdr3_length: 14
clone_size: -
j_call: TRBJ1-4
cdr3_aa: AWSSYRDSFNEKLF

v_call: TRBV27
cdr3_length: 16
clone_size: -
j_call: TRBJ2-1
cdr3_aa: ASSLRGPLGGVGNEQF

v_call: TRBV2
cdr3_length: 16
clone_size: -
j_call: TRBJ2-5
cdr3_aa: ASVGTSGRLGLQETQY

v_call: TRBV3-1/TRBV3-2
cdr3_length: 13
clone_size: -
j_call: TRBJ1-1
cdr3_aa: ASSQGIWGDTEAF

v_call: TRBV9
cdr3_length: 11
clone_size: -
j_call: TRBJ2-2
cdr3_aa: ASSVEGAGELF

v_call: TRBV9
cdr3_length: 12
clone_size: -
j_call: TRBJ1-2
cdr3_aa: ASTRRLNNDVGT